This TCR beta chain was sequenced in a study of cytomegalovirus exposure and HLA in healthy donors. This clone has only a few counts. This CDR3 region has 14 residues. Germline values: CDR1 SGHNT, CDR2 YYREEE (reference sequence). Trimming pared 4 bases from V and 0 bases from J, leaving 10 bases between. Here immunoSEQ multiplex PCR was the method, and the copy in TCRdb shows in-frame clones only, minus some. The sample comprises 150,000 to 200,000 clones, about 82% of which are singletons, and roughly 1.5% rests with the top ten. V gene TRBV5-4 combines with J gene TRBJ1-1; D perhaps matches TRBD1 (6 bases). Input material: PBMCs. This TCR was recovered from a woman aged 18 to 35 in good health and CMV-seronegative. The CDR3 loop reads CASSAGTMNTEAFF. DNA for the CDR3: TGTGCCAGCAGCGCCGGGACAATGAACACTGAAGCTTTCTTT. Filled out from reference TRBV5-4 and TRBJ1-1, the complete variable domain reads ETGVTQSPTHLIKTRGQQVTLRCSSQSGHNTVSWYQQALGQGPQFIFQYYREEENGRGNFPPRFSGLQFPNYSSELNVNALELDDSALYLCASSAGTMNTEAFFGQGTRLTVV.